A selection of T cell receptor beta chains follows, all from one sample in a study of T cell responses to AZD1222 COVID-19 vaccine. Sequenced by immunoSEQ multiplex PCR; TCRdb stores in-frame clones only, minus some. This table holds hundreds of thousands of clones, about 93% found once. Sequenced here: peripheral blood, sampled on day 0 of MenACWY control vaccination. The receptors originated from an adult in good health. The CDR3 runs from the conserved cysteine through the conserved F or W. Each record gives: V gene, clone size, D gene, J gene, CDR3 protein, CDR3 DNA. A D gene is named only where the DNA matches it firmly. The size of a clone is reported for some rows only, either as once, few or many, or as a class for expanded clones.

TRBV29-1,NA,NA,TRBJ1-1,CSVDAANTEAFF,TGCAGCGTTGACGCCGCGAACACTGAAGCTTTCTTT
TRBV9,NA,NA,TRBJ1-2,CASSEGTFYGYTF,TGTGCCAGCAGTGAAGGGACCTTCTATGGCTACACCTTC
TRBV28,NA,TRBD1,TRBJ1-2,CASSLALWRRGRDGYTF,TGTGCCAGCAGTTTAGCCTTATGGCGGAGGGGGCGGGATGGCTACACCTTC
TRBV2,NA,NA,TRBJ1-2,CASSEALSYGYTF,TGTGCCAGCAGTGAAGCGCTGTCGTATGGCTACACCTTC
TRBV5-1,NA,NA,TRBJ2-5,CASSLSGNSEETQYF,TGCGCCAGCAGCTTGTCGGGGAACTCCGAAGAGACCCAGTACTTC
TRBV9,NA,TRBD1,TRBJ1-4,CASSGGAGGSTNEKLFF,TGTGCCAGCAGCGGCGGGGCAGGGGGATCTACTAATGAAAAACTGTTTTTT
TRBV2,NA,TRBD1,TRBJ1-1,CASTGTGNREAFF,TGTGCCAGCACCGGGACAGGCAACCGTGAAGCTTTCTTT
TRBV19,once,NA,TRBJ1-1,CAAYRVGSTEAFF,TGTGCCGCCTACAGGGTTGGGTCCACTGAAGCTTTCTTT
TRBV7-9,NA,NA,TRBJ1-6,CASSSGDLGPPLHF,TGTGCCAGCAGCTCCGGGGACTTAGGCCCGCCCCTCCACTTT
TRBV2,NA,NA,TRBJ1-1,CASSEQFVSMTEAFF,TGTGCCAGCAGTGAACAGTTCGTTTCAATGACTGAAGCTTTCTTT
TRBV2,NA,NA,TRBJ2-2,CASIGFAGELFF,TGTGCCAGCATCGGGTTTGCCGGGGAGCTGTTTTTT
TRBV6-5,NA,NA,TRBJ1-2,CASSSGGISYGYTF,TGTGCCAGCAGTTCGGGGGGCATTAGCTATGGCTACACCTTC
TRBV4-1,NA,NA,TRBJ1-3,CASSQEGRISSGNTIYF,TGCGCCAGCAGCCAAGAGGGGAGGATTAGCTCTGGAAACACCATATATTTT
TRBV28,NA,NA,TRBJ2-7,CASSLGYEQYF,TGTGCCAGCAGTTTAGGCTACGAGCAGTACTTC
TRBV7-8,NA,TRBD1,TRBJ1-5,CASSLQGGNQPQHF,TGTGCCAGCAGCCTACAGGGGGGTAATCAGCCCCAGCATTTT
TRBV27,NA,NA,TRBJ1-2,CATREGLGYGYTF,TGTGCCACCAGAGAGGGTTTAGGCTATGGCTACACCTTC
TRBV6-5,NA,NA,TRBJ1-3,CASSRTGGNTIYF,TGTGCCAGCAGCCGCACTGGGGGAAACACCATATATTTT
TRBV4-1,few,TRBD1,TRBJ1-2,CASSFGQGRFDGYTF,TGCGCCAGCAGCTTCGGACAGGGCCGATTTGATGGCTACACCTTC
TRBV15,NA,NA,TRBJ2-1,CATSSRSASYNEQFF,TGTGCCACCAGCAGTAGGAGTGCCTCCTACAATGAGCAGTTCTTC
TRBV7-3,NA,TRBD2,TRBJ2-1,CASSLPGGNWNEQFF,TGTGCCAGCAGCTTACCGGGGGGGAATTGGAATGAGCAGTTCTTC
TRBV27,NA,NA,TRBJ1-2,CASSFWAVRDYGYTF,TGTGCCAGCAGTTTCTGGGCGGTCAGGGACTATGGCTACACCTTC
TRBV15,NA,TRBD1,TRBJ1-2,CATSSTGNYGYTF,TGTGCCACCAGCTCGACAGGGAACTATGGCTACACCTTC
TRBV4-2,once,NA,TRBJ2-1,CASSQDGGSSYNEQFF,TGTGCCAGCAGCCAAGATGGCGGGTCCTCCTACAATGAGCAGTTCTTC
TRBV6-1,NA,NA,TRBJ1-2,CASSDTQVPGYGYTF,TGTGCCAGCAGTGACACTCAAGTTCCAGGCTATGGCTACACCTTC
TRBV6-2/TRBV6-3,NA,TRBD1,TRBJ1-5,CASSRPGQQSNQPQHF,TGTGCCAGCAGCCGACCGGGACAGCAAAGCAATCAGCCCCAGCATTTT
TRBV28,NA,TRBD1,TRBJ1-6,CASSSAQGASNSPLHF,TGTGCCAGCAGTTCCGCACAGGGGGCTTCTAATTCACCCCTCCACTTT
TRBV29-1,NA,NA,TRBJ1-2,CSVEAGGYGYTF,TGCAGCGTTGAAGCGGGGGGTTATGGCTACACCTTC
TRBV19,NA,NA,TRBJ1-2,CASSIYRTANYGYTF,TGTGCCAGTAGTATATATAGGACAGCTAACTATGGCTACACCTTC
TRBV12-3/TRBV12-4,once,NA,TRBJ1-5,CASRRDGNQPQHF,TGTGCCAGCAGAAGGGACGGTAATCAGCCCCAGCATTTT
TRBV6-2/TRBV6-3,NA,NA,TRBJ1-5,CASSYTGRGHLNQPQHF,TGTGCCAGCAGTTATACGGGTAGGGGACACCTCAATCAGCCCCAGCATTTT
TRBV11-2,NA,NA,TRBJ2-3,CASSLATVSTDTQYF,TGTGCCAGCAGCTTAGCGACAGTTAGCACAGATACGCAGTATTTT
TRBV5-1,NA,TRBD1,TRBJ1-3,CASSLVGDSSGNTIYF,TGCGCCAGCAGCTTGGTAGGGGACAGCTCTGGAAACACCATATATTTT
TRBV6-5,NA,NA,TRBJ1-4,CATSYSAANEKLFF,TGTGCCACCTCCTACTCTGCGGCTAATGAAAAACTGTTTTTT
TRBV7-9,NA,NA,TRBJ2-1,CASSPKRGAKSYNEQFF,TGTGCCAGCAGCCCGAAACGGGGGGCAAAATCCTACAATGAGCAGTTCTTC
TRBV6-2/TRBV6-3,NA,NA,TRBJ1-1,CASSLNRGAGEAFF,TGTGCCAGCAGCCTCAATCGGGGTGCGGGTGAAGCTTTCTTT
TRBV15,once,TRBD1,TRBJ2-6,CATTPGQTNGANVLTF,TGTGCCACCACCCCGGGACAGACAAACGGGGCCAACGTCCTGACTTTC
TRBV10-1,NA,NA,TRBJ1-2,CASPLGVGYGYTF,TGCGCCAGCCCCCTGGGGGTTGGCTATGGCTACACCTTC
TRBV20-1,NA,TRBD1,TRBJ1-5,CSASGGGQGYQPQHF,TGCAGTGCTAGTGGAGGAGGACAGGGGTATCAGCCCCAGCATTTT
TRBV28,NA,NA,TRBJ1-2,CASSLIGQRPNYGYTF,TGTGCCAGCAGTTTGATCGGACAGCGACCTAACTATGGCTACACCTTC
TRBV3-1/TRBV3-2,NA,NA,TRBJ1-2,CASSQEGAEGYGYTF,TGTGCCAGCAGCCAAGAAGGGGCAGAAGGCTATGGCTACACCTTC
TRBV28,NA,NA,TRBJ1-1,CASRLDSTEAFF,TGTGCCAGCAGATTGGACAGCACTGAAGCTTTCTTT
TRBV5-4,NA,TRBD2,TRBJ2-3,CASSLVIAGGDTQYF,TGTGCCAGCAGCTTGGTTATAGCGGGGGGAGATACGCAGTATTTT
TRBV5-4,NA,NA,TRBJ1-3,CASSDGLRAGNTIYF,TGTGCCAGCAGCGACGGTCTGCGGGCTGGAAACACCATATATTTT
TRBV5-3,NA,NA,TRBJ1-2,CARSLAKANYGYTF,TGTGCCAGAAGCTTGGCCAAAGCTAACTATGGCTACACCTTC
TRBV30,NA,NA,TRBJ1-3,CAWKKSGNTIYF,TGTGCCTGGAAGAAGTCTGGAAACACCATATATTTT
TRBV2,NA,NA,TRBJ2-7,CASSAQGYEQYF,TGTGCCAGCAGTGCACAGGGCTACGAGCAGTACTTC
TRBV30,NA,TRBD2,TRBJ2-2,CACPRGTSGGSTGELFF,TGTGCCTGCCCCCGGGGGACTAGCGGGGGAAGCACCGGGGAGCTGTTTTTT
TRBV7-9,NA,NA,TRBJ2-1,CASSFSWGVKFF,TGTGCCAGCAGCTTTTCGTGGGGGGTCAAGTTCTTC
TRBV6-6,NA,TRBD2,TRBJ2-2,CASRRTSGGTPGELFF,TGTGCCAGCAGAAGGACTAGCGGGGGGACGCCCGGGGAGCTGTTTTTT
TRBV27,NA,NA,TRBJ1-3,CASSFSRASGNTIYF,TGTGCCAGCAGTTTCAGCCGGGCCTCTGGAAACACCATATATTTT
TRBV11-2,NA,NA,TRBJ2-1,CASSFIRGAVNEQFF,TGTGCCAGCAGCTTCATCCGGGGGGCCGTGAATGAGCAGTTCTTC